The 17 T cell receptor beta chains in this list originate from one sample, sequenced in a study of cytomegalovirus exposure and HLA in healthy donors. PCR was performed using 60 Vbeta and 13 Jbeta primers. TCRdb keeps only in-frame clones here, not all; method: immunoSEQ multiplex PCR. The sample holds tens of thousands of clones, 75% to 80% seen once. Sequenced input: PBMCs. The receptors originated from a female donor in good health and CMV-seronegative.

The V gene is TRBV18, the J gene TRBJ1-4; maybe TRBD1 (6 bases). Trimming cost V 1 base and J 8 bases, with 11 bases left between them. This CDR3 is built from 14 residues. Germline CDR1 reads KGHSH; CDR2 reads LQKENI. As DNA, the CDR3 is TGTGCCAGCTCACCACTGAGGGGACAAGAAAAACTGTTTTTT. As protein: CASSPLRGQEKLFF. The complete variable domain, with remaining parts taken from reference TRBV18 and TRBJ1-4, reads NAGVMQNPRHLVRRRGQEARLRCSPMKGHSHVYWYRQLPEEGLKFMVYLQKENIIDESGMPKERFSAEFPKEGPSILRIQQVVRGDSAAYFCASSPLRGQEKLFFGSGTQLSVL.

The V call is TRBV28, the J call TRBJ2-7, with 15 bases fitting TRBD2. The CDR3 sequence is 16 residues long. V lost 9 bases, J lost 2 bases, and 8 bases stayed unmatched. Germline V gives CDR1 MDHEN, CDR2 SYDVKM. Here the CDR3 DNA reads TGTGCCAGTCGGACTAGCGGGGGGGCGACCACCTACGAGCAGTACTTC. Its translation is CASRTSGGATTYEQYF.

This clone was detected only a few times. The chain links TRBV19 to TRBJ1-1; D remains unclear. Trimming stripped 2 bases from V and 7 bases from J, with 8 bases between. There are 12 residues in the CDR3. Germline-derived CDR1 and CDR2 are LNHDA and SQIVND (reference sequence). The CDR3 is CASSISRSEAFF. The CDR3 DNA is TGTGCCAGTAGTATATCTCGGAGTGAAGCTTTCTTT.

This chain links TRBV9 with TRBJ2-3; D is possibly TRBD1 (5 bases). In germline, CDR1 is SGDLS, CDR2 YYNGEE. The CDR3 spans 12 residues. V was cut by 3 bases and J by 8 bases, with 10 bases left in between. This CDR3 reads CASSADTVTQYF. The CDR3 DNA sequence: TGTGCCAGCAGCGCGGACACTGTTACGCAGTATTTT.

The CDR3 protein is CASSRQGSNSPLHF. Written as DNA, the CDR3 is TGTGCCAGCAGCCGACAGGGGAGTAATTCACCCCTCCACTTT. This chain uses TRBV28 with TRBJ1-6, with TRBD1 matching 8 bases. Germline trimming cut 6 bases from V and 6 bases from J; bases unmatched to any gene: 4. Germline V gene data show CDR1 as MDHEN and CDR2 as SYDVKM. The CDR3 extends over 14 amino acids. Drawing the rest from reference TRBV28 and TRBJ1-6, the complete variable domain is DVKVTQSSRYLVKRTGEKVFLECVQDMDHENMFWYRQDPGLGLRLIYFSYDVKMKEKGDIPEGYSVSREKKERFSLILESASTNQTSMYLCASSRQGSNSPLHFGNGTRLTVT.

The rearrangement uses TRBV30 and TRBJ2-7, with 10 bases that match TRBD1. Germline CDR1 and CDR2: GTSNPN and SVGIG (reference sequence). The CDR3 is made up of 13 amino acids. The CDR3 region is CAVDRGLSYEQYF. In nucleotides, the CDR3 is TGTGCGGTCGACAGGGGGCTTTCCTACGAGCAGTACTTC.

V is TRBV28 and J is TRBJ2-7; D may be TRBD2 (5 bases). The CDR3 runs 15 residues. Trimming shortened V by 6 bases and J by 0 bases, and 15 bases separated the two germline ends. CDR1 and CDR2 (germline): MDHEN, SYDVKM. For the CDR3, the DNA is TGTGCCAGCAGCAGTGCGGGTGAAGGCTCCTACGAGCAGTACTTC. It translates to CASSSAGEGSYEQYF.

CDR3: CASSPRLGAAGIRQETQYF. In DNA, the CDR3 is TGTGCCAGCTCACCACGGTTAGGGGCAGCCGGAATAAGACAAGAGACCCAGTACTTC. J is TRBJ2-5 and V is TRBV18; D may be TRBD1 (5 bases). Trimming removed 1 base at V and 2 bases at J, with 23 bases between. This CDR3 has 19 residues. CDR1 is KGHSH, CDR2 LQKENI, per germline.

This clone has more than one count but fewer than ten. The chain is built from TRBV7-9 and TRBJ1-1; D not resolved. Germline lookup yields CDR1 SEHNR and CDR2 FQNEAQ (reference sequence). This CDR3 is 14 amino acids long. V lost 5 bases to trimming and J lost 1 base, with 11 bases between them. CDR3 loop: CASSPITANTEAFF. In nucleotides, the CDR3 is TGTGCCAGCAGCCCAATTACAGCGAACACTGAAGCTTTCTTT.

The chain has TRBV28 and TRBJ1-1; TRBD1 might be the D (6 bases). CDR1 and CDR2 (germline): MDHEN, SYDVKM. The CDR3 contains 13 residues. Trimming stripped 7 bases from V and 0 bases from J, with 9 bases between. The CDR3 bases are TGTGCCAGCATTGACAGGATGAACACTGAAGCTTTCTTT. This encodes CASIDRMNTEAFF.

The chain links TRBV7-8 to TRBJ2-7; 8 positions match TRBD1. This CDR3 comprises 14 residues. The V and J ends lost 4 bases and 5 bases, in that order; junction bases with no gene match: 7. Germline CDR1 is SGHVS and CDR2 is FQNEAQ. The CDR3: CASSYGQGTHEQYF. The DNA for the CDR3 is TGTGCCAGCAGCTACGGACAGGGAACCCACGAGCAGTACTTC.

The V gene is TRBV28, the J gene TRBJ2-1, with D maybe TRBD1 (6 bases). This CDR3 spans 13 amino acids. Germline loops: CDR1 MDHEN, CDR2 SYDVKM. Trimming took 4 bases from V and 9 from J, leaving 13 bases between them. In DNA form, the CDR3 reads TGTGCCAGCAGTTCGCAGGGGCGCCTTGAGCAGTTCTTC. It encodes CASSSQGRLEQFF.

This chain connects TRBV28 to TRBJ2-1; no reliable D call. The CDR3 runs to 13 residues. Trimming left V 6 bases short and J 9 bases short, with 15 bases between. CDR1 is MDHEN, CDR2 SYDVKM, per germline. The CDR3 nucleotides are TGTGCCAGCAGCTTGGTACCCCTCGGTGAGCAGTTCTTC. Amino acid sequence: CASSLVPLGEQFF.

J is TRBJ2-3 and V is TRBV21-1; the D segment call TRBD2 is taken from the table without a DNA check. TRBV21-1 corresponds to a pseudogene. The length of the CDR3 is 15 residues. CDR3 region: CASSPRDYFTDTQYF. The CDR3 DNA follows: TGTGCCAGCAGCCCCCGGGACTACTTCACAGATACGCAGTATTTT.

The genes are TRBV30 and TRBJ1-1; no definite D call. V lost 3 bases and J lost 5, with 19 bases in between. The germline CDR1 and CDR2 sequences are GTSNPN and SVGIG (reference sequence). The CDR3 contains 15 residues. As DNA, the CDR3 is TGTGCCTGGAGGCACGATTGGCCCTCCGGGACTGAAGCTTTCTTT. This encodes CAWRHDWPSGTEAFF.

In this sample, this clone turned up a few times. The chain employs TRBV7-9 and TRBJ1-4, with D possibly TRBD1 on 5 matching bases. Trimming left V 5 bases short and J 5 bases short, with 12 bases between. The germline gives CDR1 SEHNR, CDR2 FQNEAQ (reference sequence). This CDR3 contains 14 residues. CDR3 in amino acids: CASSERQSNEKLFF. CDR3 DNA sequence: TGTGCCAGCAGCGAACGACAGTCAAATGAAAAACTGTTTTTT.

V is TRBV18 and J is TRBJ1-5, with D unclear. Deletions cut 2 bases from V and 4 bases from J, with 12 bases between. Germline CDR1 is KGHSH and CDR2 is LQKENI. CDR3 size: 15 residues. The CDR3 loop is CASSPTGRENQPQHF. CDR3 DNA: TGTGCCAGCTCACCAACGGGGAGAGAAAATCAGCCCCAGCATTTT. Using reference TRBV18 and TRBJ1-5 for the parts outside the CDR3, the full variable domain is NAGVMQNPRHLVRRRGQEARLRCSPMKGHSHVYWYRQLPEEGLKFMVYLQKENIIDESGMPKERFSAEFPKEGPSILRIQQVVRGDSAAYFCASSPTGRENQPQHFGDGTRLSIL.